Listed below are T cell receptor beta chains from one sample, sequenced in a study of T-cell memory formation after mild COVID-19. TCRdb itself ran the 5' RACE reads through MiXCR, one entry per CDR3 protein. Found here are around 420,000 distinct CDR3 sequences, less than 25% of them singletons; the top ten hold around 8.1%. Sample: PBMCs or a T cell subset sorted from them (not recorded which). The receptors originated from an adult woman who had mild COVID-19 (a few samples of this study predate the infection). Cell type and time point are not known. The CDR3 runs from the conserved cysteine through the conserved F or W. The D gene is left open where the match is weak. Not all rows give a size; the values are once, few, many and, for expanded clones, a class.

DNA: TGTGCCAGCAGCTTAGGGACGTACACTAGCACAGATACGCAGTATTTT
CDR3: CASSLGTYTSTDTQYF
V: TRBV7-6
D: .
J: TRBJ2-3
size: .

DNA: TGTGCCAGCAGCTTCGGTCGCGGGAGGGGGAATGAGCAGTTCTTC
CDR3: CASSFGRGRGNEQFF
V: TRBV7-6
D: TRBD2
J: TRBJ2-1
size: few

DNA: TGTGCCAGCACCGAGGGACAGGGGGCGGTTAATGAGCAGTTCTTC
CDR3: CASTEGQGAVNEQFF
V: TRBV12-3/TRBV12-4
D: TRBD1
J: TRBJ2-1
size: few

DNA: TGTGCCAGCAGCCCGGACAGCCGGGGGAAACTGTTTTTT
CDR3: CASSPDSRGKLFF
V: TRBV7-9
D: .
J: TRBJ1-4
size: few

DNA: TGTGCCAGCAGTTACTCGAGGGCAGGATACAATGAGCAGTTCTTC
CDR3: CASSYSRAGYNEQFF
V: TRBV6-5
D: .
J: TRBJ2-1
size: .

DNA: TGTGCCAGTAGTACCGCAGGGGGGTACTACGAGCAGTACTTC
CDR3: CASSTAGGYYEQYF
V: TRBV19
D: .
J: TRBJ2-7
size: few

DNA: TGTGCCAGCAGCTTTTTGACAGGGGGAATAGCCGGGGAGCTGTTTTTT
CDR3: CASSFLTGGIAGELFF
V: TRBV7-2
D: TRBD1
J: TRBJ2-2
size: few

DNA: TGCAGCGTGAAGGTGCGGAACTATGGCTACACCTTC
CDR3: CSVKVRNYGYTF
V: TRBV29-1
D: .
J: TRBJ1-2
size: .

DNA: TGTGCCAGCAGTTCCTTAAGTGGCTACACCTTC
CDR3: CASSSLSGYTF
V: TRBV12-3/TRBV12-4
D: .
J: TRBJ1-2
size: .

DNA: TGTGCCAGCAGTTACTCGAGGACAGGGAACACCGGGGAGCTGTTTTTT
CDR3: CASSYSRTGNTGELFF
V: TRBV6-5
D: TRBD1
J: TRBJ2-2
size: .

DNA: TGTGCCAGCAGGATAGCGGGGGGTACTCGCGAGCAGTACTTC
CDR3: CASRIAGGTREQYF
V: TRBV6-1
D: TRBD2
J: TRBJ2-7
size: few

DNA: TGTGCCAGCTCCCCTCTTGCAGGGTCCTACGAGCAGTACTTC
CDR3: CASSPLAGSYEQYF
V: TRBV18
D: .
J: TRBJ2-7
size: .

DNA: TGTGCCAGCAGTGAAGCTGGCGGCTCTAACTATGGCTACACCTTC
CDR3: CASSEAGGSNYGYTF
V: TRBV2
D: .
J: TRBJ1-2
size: many

DNA: TGTGCCAGCAGCTTAGCGATTCGTAGGGTAACAGGGAGGTACACTGAAGCTTTCTTT
CDR3: CASSLAIRRVTGRYTEAFF
V: TRBV7-2
D: .
J: TRBJ1-1
size: .

DNA: TGCAGCGTTGAAGAAGTAGGGGCTAACTATGGCTACACCTTC
CDR3: CSVEEVGANYGYTF
V: TRBV29-1
D: .
J: TRBJ1-2
size: .

DNA: TGTGCCAGCAGTTTACTCTTGGAGCGCGAGCAGTACTTC
CDR3: CASSLLLEREQYF
V: TRBV12-3/TRBV12-4
D: .
J: TRBJ2-7
size: many

DNA: TGCGCCAGCAGCTTGAATCAAGGGACCCAGTACTTC
CDR3: CASSLNQGTQYF
V: TRBV5-1
D: .
J: TRBJ2-5
size: many

DNA: TGTGCCAGCAGCCAAATGCTATGGCAGGGGGACTACGAGCAGTACTTC
CDR3: CASSQMLWQGDYEQYF
V: TRBV14
D: TRBD1
J: TRBJ2-7
size: .

DNA: TGTGCCACCAGTGGGAAAATGGACACTGAAGCTTTCTTT
CDR3: CATSGKMDTEAFF
V: TRBV24-1
D: .
J: TRBJ1-1
size: .

DNA: TGTGCCAGCAGTGATCAGGGGAGAGGCACTGAAGCTTTCTTT
CDR3: CASSDQGRGTEAFF
V: TRBV6-4
D: .
J: TRBJ1-1
size: .

DNA: TGTGCCAGCAGCACCTGGGACTTCAACAATGAGCAGTTCTTC
CDR3: CASSTWDFNNEQFF
V: TRBV7-2
D: .
J: TRBJ2-1
size: .

DNA: TGCGCCAGCAGCTTGGACCCAGGGGGCGTTAGTGAAGCTTTCTTT
CDR3: CASSLDPGGVSEAFF
V: TRBV5-1
D: TRBD1
J: TRBJ1-1
size: few